This T cell receptor (beta chain) was documented in a study of blood T cell repertoires in COVID-19. TCRdb's copy holds only in-frame clones and misses some; the assay was immunoSEQ multiplex PCR. Of 300,000 to 400,000 clones listed, more than 75% were seen once; the top ten hold 1%. The CDR3 has 15 amino acids. V dropped 1 base and J dropped 7 bases, with 14 bases sitting between them. The V gene's germline CDR1 is MNHNS and CDR2 SASEGT. The sequence was collected from a man aged 50 to 60 with active or convalescent COVID-19. The gene calls are TRBV6-1 and TRBJ1-5; no clear D. Sequencing was carried out using peripheral blood. The CDR3 nucleotides are TGTGCCAGCAGTGAAGTGGGGTCCCGAGGGCAGCCCCAGCATTTT. It is translated as CASSEVGSRGQPQHF.